These T cell receptor beta chains were read from a single sample in a study of a mutant IDH1 vaccine in newly diagnosed glioma. These receptors have no identified antigens. TCRdb's copy holds only in-frame clones and misses some; the assay was immunoSEQ multiplex PCR. The sample holds some 29,000 clones, 60% to 80% seen once. Sequences were derived from PBMCs, sampled from a glioma patient whose treatment included an IDH1 peptide vaccine. All receptors derive from a woman aged 30 to 39 with glioma. Some clones in this sample may be carry-over from other donors' samples. The CDR3 runs from the conserved cysteine through the conserved F or W. Fields, in order: clone size, V gene, D gene, J gene, CDR3 protein. D genes are given only for firm matches. Clone size is not always given. Where it is, it says once, few, many or a class for expanded clones.

abundance: few; v_gene: TRBV19; d_gene: .; j_gene: TRBJ1-5; CDR3aa: CASSMVGQNQPQHF
abundance: .; v_gene: TRBV6-5; d_gene: .; j_gene: TRBJ1-1; CDR3aa: CASSYTGGGNTEAFF
abundance: .; v_gene: TRBV6-5; d_gene: .; j_gene: TRBJ1-2; CDR3aa: CASSYNEGNYGYTF
abundance: .; v_gene: TRBV6-5; d_gene: TRBD1; j_gene: TRBJ1-1; CDR3aa: CASNHRGFLSEAFF
abundance: .; v_gene: TRBV19; d_gene: TRBD2; j_gene: TRBJ2-3; CDR3aa: CASSIGGGDTQYF
abundance: once; v_gene: TRBV4-1; d_gene: .; j_gene: TRBJ2-5; CDR3aa: CASSQEKRTQYF
abundance: .; v_gene: TRBV29-1; d_gene: TRBD1; j_gene: TRBJ2-5; CDR3aa: CSTGQGYQETQYF
abundance: .; v_gene: TRBV11-2; d_gene: TRBD1; j_gene: TRBJ2-3; CDR3aa: CASSLGQGSSTQYF
abundance: .; v_gene: TRBV10-1; d_gene: TRBD2; j_gene: TRBJ2-1; CDR3aa: CASSGTSGQFF
abundance: .; v_gene: TRBV25-1; d_gene: .; j_gene: TRBJ2-7; CDR3aa: CASSPPGEDKYF
abundance: .; v_gene: TRBV9; d_gene: .; j_gene: TRBJ1-1; CDR3aa: CASSAPMNTEAFF
abundance: few; v_gene: TRBV4-1; d_gene: .; j_gene: TRBJ1-1; CDR3aa: CASSHGGTTEAFF
abundance: .; v_gene: TRBV4-1; d_gene: .; j_gene: TRBJ1-3; CDR3aa: CASSLGEGDSGNTIYF
abundance: .; v_gene: TRBV10-2; d_gene: TRBD2; j_gene: TRBJ2-5; CDR3aa: CASSEGSGFLQETQYF
abundance: .; v_gene: TRBV23-1; d_gene: .; j_gene: TRBJ1-1; CDR3aa: CVPTGSTEAFF
abundance: .; v_gene: TRBV19; d_gene: TRBD1; j_gene: TRBJ2-7; CDR3aa: CASSTSGGEQYF
abundance: .; v_gene: TRBV10-2; d_gene: .; j_gene: TRBJ1-1; CDR3aa: CASTLNTEAFF
abundance: once; v_gene: TRBV4-2; d_gene: .; j_gene: TRBJ2-2; CDR3aa: CASSQEGSSFANTGELFF
abundance: .; v_gene: TRBV5-4; d_gene: .; j_gene: TRBJ1-3; CDR3aa: CASSFSGGRNTIYF
abundance: .; v_gene: TRBV4-1; d_gene: .; j_gene: TRBJ1-4; CDR3aa: CASSQTRDNPEKLFF
abundance: once; v_gene: TRBV6-5; d_gene: TRBD2; j_gene: TRBJ2-3; CDR3aa: CACGRWDTQYF
abundance: .; v_gene: TRBV30; d_gene: TRBD1; j_gene: TRBJ2-7; CDR3aa: CAWSGSDRSTYEQYF
abundance: .; v_gene: TRBV6-1; d_gene: .; j_gene: TRBJ1-4; CDR3aa: CASRGGAGNEKLFF
abundance: few; v_gene: TRBV4-1; d_gene: .; j_gene: TRBJ2-5; CDR3aa: CASSQDPWGGRGETQYF
abundance: .; v_gene: TRBV7-9; d_gene: TRBD1; j_gene: TRBJ1-2; CDR3aa: CASSLADRPNYGYTF
abundance: .; v_gene: TRBV10-2; d_gene: .; j_gene: TRBJ1-2; CDR3aa: CASSEGWTVTNYGYTF
abundance: few; v_gene: TRBV28; d_gene: TRBD1; j_gene: TRBJ2-7; CDR3aa: CASRGQGVSYEQYF
abundance: few; v_gene: TRBV2; d_gene: .; j_gene: TRBJ2-2; CDR3aa: CASSREGLANTGELFF
abundance: .; v_gene: TRBV15; d_gene: .; j_gene: TRBJ2-2; CDR3aa: CATSKNTGELFF
abundance: .; v_gene: TRBV15; d_gene: .; j_gene: TRBJ2-5; CDR3aa: CATSLSSVETQYF
abundance: once; v_gene: TRBV5-6; d_gene: .; j_gene: TRBJ1-2; CDR3aa: CASSLVAGPNYGYTF
abundance: .; v_gene: TRBV2; d_gene: .; j_gene: TRBJ1-3; CDR3aa: CASMQSRNTIYF
abundance: .; v_gene: TRBV28; d_gene: TRBD1; j_gene: TRBJ2-7; CDR3aa: CASSPRDRGYEQYF
abundance: .; v_gene: TRBV6-5; d_gene: .; j_gene: TRBJ1-5; CDR3aa: CASSYSRDQPQHF
abundance: .; v_gene: TRBV30; d_gene: .; j_gene: TRBJ1-5; CDR3aa: CAWSRDSNQPQHF
abundance: .; v_gene: TRBV7-9; d_gene: TRBD2; j_gene: TRBJ2-7; CDR3aa: CASSLGRGAYEQYF
abundance: few; v_gene: TRBV6-1; d_gene: .; j_gene: TRBJ2-2; CDR3aa: CASSFPSTNTGELFF
abundance: .; v_gene: TRBV21-1; d_gene: .; j_gene: TRBJ2-7; CDR3aa: CASSYYEQYF
abundance: once; v_gene: TRBV15; d_gene: .; j_gene: TRBJ1-2; CDR3aa: CATSRDLGNNYGYTF
abundance: .; v_gene: TRBV5-6; d_gene: TRBD1; j_gene: TRBJ1-5; CDR3aa: CASSWGTGNQPQHF
abundance: .; v_gene: TRBV6-5; d_gene: .; j_gene: TRBJ1-2; CDR3aa: CASSYSYRDWDYGYTF
abundance: .; v_gene: TRBV7-3; d_gene: TRBD2; j_gene: TRBJ2-1; CDR3aa: CASSLAGGNYNEQFF
abundance: .; v_gene: TRBV11-3; d_gene: .; j_gene: TRBJ2-3; CDR3aa: CASSLGDYSGTDTQYF
abundance: .; v_gene: TRBV6-5; d_gene: .; j_gene: TRBJ2-1; CDR3aa: CASSYLGDEQFF
abundance: .; v_gene: TRBV25-1; d_gene: .; j_gene: TRBJ2-2; CDR3aa: CASSTLGANTGELFF
abundance: .; v_gene: TRBV6-6; d_gene: .; j_gene: TRBJ2-1; CDR3aa: CASSLRSVSYNEQFF
abundance: once; v_gene: TRBV30; d_gene: TRBD1; j_gene: TRBJ2-1; CDR3aa: CAWTTGAEQFF
abundance: .; v_gene: TRBV10-3; d_gene: .; j_gene: TRBJ1-5; CDR3aa: CAISEGGGDGNQPQHF
abundance: .; v_gene: TRBV30; d_gene: .; j_gene: TRBJ1-2; CDR3aa: CAWNIANYGYTF
abundance: .; v_gene: TRBV2; d_gene: .; j_gene: TRBJ2-5; CDR3aa: CASNPLSTGGTQYF
abundance: .; v_gene: TRBV7-9; d_gene: TRBD1; j_gene: TRBJ1-2; CDR3aa: CASSLGQGNGYTF
abundance: .; v_gene: TRBV5-5; d_gene: .; j_gene: TRBJ1-2; CDR3aa: CASSPGTGRRGYGYTF